These 25 T cell receptor beta chains originate from one sample sequenced in a study of blood T cell repertoires in COVID-19. TCRdb's copy holds only in-frame clones and misses some; the assay was immunoSEQ multiplex PCR. The table lists about 120,000 clones, about 79% of them singletons. What was sequenced was peripheral blood. Receptor source: an elderly woman with active or convalescent COVID-19.

The DNA of the CDR3 is TGCGCCAGCAGCTTGGATCCCTCAACTAATGAAAAACTGTTTTTT. Its translation is CASSLDPSTNEKLFF. This chain joins TRBV5-1 and TRBJ1-4; the D is unclear. The CDR3 length is 15 residues. In germline, CDR1 is SGHRS, CDR2 YFSETQ. With 0 bases removed from V and 0 bases from J, the gap between germline ends came to 6 bases.

Only a few counts were recorded for this clone. CDR3 coding DNA: TGTGCCAGCAGGTCCGGGACACTCATAGCGGGGCCCCAGCATTTT. Its protein product is CASRSGTLIAGPQHF. V is TRBV6-5 and J is TRBJ1-5; maybe TRBD1 (6 bases). The CDR3 spans 15 residues. CDR1 and CDR2 from the germline V gene are MNHEY and SVGAGI. V was cut by 6 bases and J by 9 bases, with 21 bases left in between.

The gene calls are TRBV5-1 and TRBJ1-2, with D possibly TRBD1 on 6 matching bases. There are 14 residues in the CDR3. CDR1 SGHRS and CDR2 YFSETQ come from the germline V gene. Trimming took off 1 base at V and 7 bases at J, with 14 bases between the two ends. The DNA of the CDR3 is TGCGCCAGCAGCTTGAACAGGGCCATTGGTGGCTACACCTTC. Amino acid sequence: CASSLNRAIGGYTF.

This clone is categorized as medium-sized (0.01 to 0.1%). The chain uses TRBV4-1 and TRBJ2-7, with 10 bases matching TRBD2. The CDR3 is 15 amino acids. The V and J ends lost 4 bases and 0 bases, in that order; junction bases with no gene match: 3. CDR1 and CDR2 (germline): MGHRA, YSYEKL. As DNA, the CDR3 is TGCGCCAGCAGCCTAACTAGCGGGGCCTCCTACGAGCAGTACTTC. Amino acid sequence: CASSLTSGASYEQYF.

The chain joins TRBV12-5 to TRBJ2-5; TRBD2 matches at 9 bases. After removal of 7 bases from V and 5 bases from J, the junction contained 5 bases not matched to a gene. Germline-derived CDR1 and CDR2 are LGHNT and FRNRAP. The CDR3 length is 13 residues. The CDR3 reads CASALAGVETQYF. In DNA form, the CDR3 reads TGTGCTAGTGCCTTAGCGGGAGTGGAGACCCAGTACTTC.

The rearrangement links TRBV7-3 to TRBJ2-7, with D possibly matching TRBD1 (6 bases). The CDR3 is 15 amino acids. Deletions cut 3 bases from V and 2 bases from J, with 14 bases between. CDR1 is SGHTA, CDR2 FQGTGA, per germline. CDR3 protein: CASSFGTSGAYEQYF. CDR3 DNA sequence: TGTGCCAGCAGCTTCGGGACATCGGGCGCCTACGAGCAGTACTTC.

The CDR3 loop is CASSPKGLGGTPSYEQYF. The CDR3 nucleotides are TGTGCCAGCTCACCAAAAGGTTTGGGCGGGACCCCTTCCTACGAGCAGTACTTC. V is TRBV18 and J is TRBJ2-7; a weak D match, TRBD2 (6 bases). There are 18 residues in the CDR3. V was clipped by 2 bases and J by 1 base, with 21 bases between them. Per germline, CDR1 KGHSH and CDR2 LQKENI.

The rearrangement uses TRBV7-6 and TRBJ2-2; TRBD1 matches at 7 bases. Germline V gene sequence: CDR1 SGHVS, CDR2 FNYEAQ. Trimming removed 7 bases from V and 6 bases from J; junction bases left unmatched: 11. CDR3 length equals 15 residues. The CDR3 sequence: CASTPGGRPAGELFF. CDR3 coding DNA: TGTGCCAGCACCCCAGGGGGTAGACCCGCCGGGGAGCTGTTTTTT.

J is TRBJ2-5 and V is TRBV7-9; tentative D call: TRBD1 (6 bases). Trimming stripped 5 bases from V and 2 bases from J, with 9 bases between. Per the germline V gene, CDR1 is SEHNR and CDR2 is FQNEAQ (reference sequence). The CDR3 spans 13 residues. The DNA for the CDR3 is TGTGCCAGCAGCCGGACAGTGCAAGAGACCCAGTACTTC. This translates into CASSRTVQETQYF.

This clone has more than one count but fewer than ten. The chain employs TRBV11-1 and TRBJ1-2, with D maybe TRBD1 (5 bases). This CDR3 contains 15 residues. The V end lost 5 bases, the J end lost 5 bases, and 18 bases lay between the germline ends. Germline V CDR1 and CDR2: SGHAT, FQDESV (reference sequence). CDR3 region: CASSRGSGRPYGYTF. DNA of the CDR3: TGTGCCAGCAGCCGGGGGTCGGGCAGGCCTTATGGCTACACCTTC.

V gene TRBV5-6 combines with J gene TRBJ2-2; 8 bases map to TRBD1. CDR3 length: 16 amino acids. The germline CDR1 and CDR2 sequences are SGHDT and YYEEEE. V gave up 2 bases and J gave up 0 bases; unmatched junction bases: 3. The CDR3 DNA reads TGTGCCAGCAGCTTAGGACAGGGTTCGAACACCGGGGAGCTGTTTTTT. Its protein is CASSLGQGSNTGELFF. Filled out from reference TRBV5-6 and TRBJ2-2, the complete variable domain reads DAGVTQSPTHLIKTRGQQVTLRCSPKSGHDTVSWYQQALGQGPQFIFQYYEEEERQRGNFPDRFSGHQFPNYSSELNVNALLLGDSALYLCASSLGQGSNTGELFFGEGSRLTVL.

The chain couples TRBV2 to TRBJ1-5; D not certain. This CDR3 contains 16 residues. Looked up from germline, CDR1 is SNHLY and CDR2 is FYNNEI. Trimming removed 1 base from V and 0 bases from J, with 10 bases in between. The CDR3 loop reads CASSEGSRYSNQPQHF. In DNA form, the CDR3 reads TGTGCCAGCAGTGAAGGATCCCGGTATAGCAATCAGCCCCAGCATTTT.

As DNA, the CDR3 is TGTGCCAGCAGTTATGTTTCGGCGGGCAGGGGGGAAGGCACCGGGGAGCTGTTTTTT. Translating gives CASSYVSAGRGEGTGELFF. The chain has TRBV6-2 or TRBV6-3 and TRBJ2-2; the D gene is possibly TRBD1 (7 bases). The V end lost 3 bases, the J end lost 4 bases, and 24 bases lay between the germline ends. This CDR3 contains 19 residues. The germline gives CDR1 MNHEY, CDR2 SVGEGT.

The chain links TRBV18 to TRBJ1-1; 7 bases line up with TRBD1. Trimming removed 6 bases from V and 1 base from J; junction bases left unmatched: 8. From germline, CDR1 is KGHSH and CDR2 LQKENI. The CDR3 loop spans 15 amino acids. The CDR3 sequence is CASSAFGQENTEAFF. Written as DNA, the CDR3 is TGTGCCAGCTCGGCCTTCGGACAGGAGAACACTGAAGCTTTCTTT.

V usage is TRBV11-2 and J usage is TRBJ2-7; D possibly corresponds to TRBD2 (6 bases). V was trimmed by 1 base and J by 6 bases, leaving 13 bases between them. The CDR3 contains 14 residues. From germline, CDR1 is SGHAT and CDR2 FQNNGV. DNA for the CDR3: TGTGCCAGCAGCTTAGTTTTCGGGAGTTCCGAGCAGTACTTC. As protein: CASSLVFGSSEQYF.

The chain joins TRBV15 to TRBJ2-1, with TRBD2 matching 7 bases. The germline V gene has CDR1 LNHNV and CDR2 YYDKDF (reference sequence). The length of the CDR3 is 15 residues. With 3 bases clipped from V and 8 bases from J, the junction kept 10 bases outside the gene matches. The CDR3 here is CATSRLDAAGHEQFF. DNA of the CDR3: TGTGCCACCAGCAGGCTTGATGCAGCGGGACATGAGCAGTTCTTC. Full variable domain (rest looked up from reference TRBV15 and TRBJ2-1): DAMVIQNPRYQVTQFGKPVTLSCSQTLNHNVMYWYQQKSSQAPKLLFHYYDKDFNNEADTPDNFQSRRPNTSFCFLDIRSPGLGDTAMYLCATSRLDAAGHEQFFGPGTRLTVL.

V gene TRBV2 combines with J gene TRBJ2-1; TRBD2 matches 8 bases. This CDR3 comprises 17 residues. Per germline, CDR1 SNHLY and CDR2 FYNNEI. V lost 3 bases, J lost 2 bases, and 9 bases stayed unmatched. This CDR3 reads CASSEELAGWAYNEQFF. Here the CDR3 DNA reads TGTGCCAGCAGTGAGGAATTAGCGGGATGGGCCTACAATGAGCAGTTCTTC.

The rearrangement joins TRBV5-6 to TRBJ2-5; the match to TRBD2 covers 11 bases. V shed 3 bases and J 3 bases; nucleotides not matched to a gene: 4. CDR1 is SGHDT, CDR2 YYEEEE, per germline. The length of the CDR3 is 15 residues. CDR3 amino acids: CASSSPTSGKETQYF. As DNA, the CDR3 is TGTGCCAGCAGCTCCCCGACTAGCGGGAAAGAGACCCAGTACTTC.

V usage is TRBV4-1 and J usage is TRBJ1-2, with D hard to call. Germline V gene sequence: CDR1 MGHRA, CDR2 YSYEKL. V was trimmed by 1 base and J by 6 bases, leaving 9 bases between them. There are 13 residues in the CDR3. For the CDR3, the DNA is TGCGCCAGCAGCCAAGGAATAGTCGATGGCTACACCTTC. This sequence encodes CASSQGIVDGYTF.

This chain joins TRBV30 and TRBJ1-5; D not resolved. Trimming removed 4 bases from V and 4 bases from J, with 11 bases in between. The CDR3 sequence is 13 residues long. The germline V gene encodes CDR1 GTSNPN and CDR2 SVGIG (reference sequence). CDR3 DNA sequence: TGTGCCTGGAATAGGGCGGGGAATCAGCCCCAGCATTTT. Translating it yields CAWNRAGNQPQHF. Variable domain in full (rest from reference TRBV30 and TRBJ1-5): SQTIHQWPATLVQPVGSPLSLECTVEGTSNPNLYWYRQAAGRGLQLLFYSVGIGQISSEVPQNLSASRPQDRQFILSSKKLLLSDSGFYLCAWNRAGNQPQHFGDGTRLSIL.

This chain joins TRBV27 and TRBJ1-2, with D unclear. Trimming pared 5 bases from V and 3 bases from J, leaving 7 bases between. Germline CDR1 and CDR2: MNHEY and SMNVEV (reference sequence). The CDR3 runs 12 residues. The CDR3 DNA is TGTGCCAGCAGTCCGGACTACTATGGCTACACCTTC. Translation: CASSPDYYGYTF.

V gene TRBV2 combines with J gene TRBJ1-2, with D possibly TRBD1 on 6 matching bases. This CDR3 region has 12 residues. Germline CDR1 reads SNHLY; CDR2 reads FYNNEI. The germline V and J ends were trimmed by 4 bases and 9 bases, with 12 bases remaining between them. The CDR3 sequence is CASSVDRRSYTF. The CDR3 nucleotides are TGTGCCAGCAGTGTCGACAGGCGAAGCTACACCTTC.

The chain carries TRBV2 and TRBJ2-2, with a possible D match to TRBD1 (6 bases). The germline V gene has CDR1 SNHLY and CDR2 FYNNEI. The V end lost 4 bases, the J end lost 8 bases, and 11 bases lay between the germline ends. The CDR3 sequence is 13 residues long. The CDR3 DNA reads TGTGCCAGCAGTGTTCAGGGGCTGGGGGAGCTGTTTTTT. This encodes CASSVQGLGELFF. Full variable domain (rest looked up from reference TRBV2 and TRBJ2-2): EPEVTQTPSHQVTQMGQEVILRCVPISNHLYFYWYRQILGQKVEFLVSFYNNEISEKSEIFDDQFSVERPDGSNFTLKIRSTKLEDSAMYFCASSVQGLGELFFGEGSRLTVL.

The chain has TRBV5-1 and TRBJ1-1, with D uncertain. V dropped 2 bases and J dropped 1 base, with 21 bases sitting between them. Germline V gives CDR1 SGHRS, CDR2 YFSETQ. The CDR3 spans 18 residues. The CDR3 coding sequence is TGCGCCAGCAGCTTTTCCCGGGGAAATGCGCGTGGGAACACTGAAGCTTTCTTT. It codes for CASSFSRGNARGNTEAFF.

This sequence joins TRBV7-3 and TRBJ2-3; TRBD2 matches 9 bases. Trimming took 1 base from V and 1 from J; bases not matched to a gene: 6. Germline lookup yields CDR1 SGHTA and CDR2 FQGTGA. There are 17 residues in the CDR3. This CDR3 is CASSLRRTSGRTDTQYF. CDR3 in DNA: TGTGCCAGCAGCTTAAGGCGCACTAGCGGGCGCACAGATACGCAGTATTTT. The whole variable domain, filled in from reference TRBV7-3 and TRBJ2-3, reads GAGVSQTPSNKVTEKGKYVELRCDPISGHTALYWYRQSLGQGPEFLIYFQGTGAADDSGLPNDRFFAVRPEGSVSTLKIQRTERGDSAVYLCASSLRRTSGRTDTQYFGPGTRLTVL.